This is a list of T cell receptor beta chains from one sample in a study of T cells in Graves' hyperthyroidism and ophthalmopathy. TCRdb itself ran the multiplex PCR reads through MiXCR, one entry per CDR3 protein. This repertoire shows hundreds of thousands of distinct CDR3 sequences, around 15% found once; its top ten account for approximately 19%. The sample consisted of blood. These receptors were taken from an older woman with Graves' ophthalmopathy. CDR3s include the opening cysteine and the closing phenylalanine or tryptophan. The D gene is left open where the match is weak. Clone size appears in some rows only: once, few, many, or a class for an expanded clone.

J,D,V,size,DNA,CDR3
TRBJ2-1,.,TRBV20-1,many,TGCAGTGCTAGTAGAGGAGACTCCTACAATGAGCAGTTCTTC,CSASRGDSYNEQFF
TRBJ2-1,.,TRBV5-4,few,TGTGCCAGCATCATTCATCCCCAAAAGGATGAGCAGTTCTTC,CASIIHPQKDEQFF
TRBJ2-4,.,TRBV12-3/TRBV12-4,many,TGTGCCAGCAGAGGGTTGTCCAAAAACATTCAGTACTTC,CASRGLSKNIQYF
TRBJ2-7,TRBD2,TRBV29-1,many,TGCAGCGTCATGACTAGCGGAACCTACGAGCAGTACTTC,CSVMTSGTYEQYF
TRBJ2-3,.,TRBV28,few,TGTGCCAGCAGTCTGCCCACCCTACCCCCTACGCAGTATTTT,CASSLPTLPPTQYF
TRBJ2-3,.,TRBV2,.,TGTGCCAGCAGGGGGCCGGCGGGCTGGACCACAGATACGCAGTATTTT,CASRGPAGWTTDTQYF
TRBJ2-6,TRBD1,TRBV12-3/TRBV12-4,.,TGTGCCAGCAGTTTACAGGGGGAACCTGGTCGGGGGGCCAACGTCCTGACTTTC,CASSLQGEPGRGANVLTF
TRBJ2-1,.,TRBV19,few,TGTGCCAGTAGTATAGGTGATGAGCAGTTCTTC,CASSIGDEQFF
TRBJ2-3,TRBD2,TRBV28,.,TGTGCCAGCAGTTGGACTAGCGTTAGCACAGATACGCAGTATTTT,CASSWTSVSTDTQYF
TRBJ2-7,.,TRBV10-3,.,TGTGCCATCAGTGAGGGGGACTACGAGCAGTACTTC,CAISEGDYEQYF
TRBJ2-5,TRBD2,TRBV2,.,TGTGCCAGCAGTGACGGGAGGGCACGAGAGACCCAGTACTTC,CASSDGRARETQYF
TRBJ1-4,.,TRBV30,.,TGTGCCTGGAGACAAGCAGGGGCTAATGAAAAACTGTTTTTT,CAWRQAGANEKLFF
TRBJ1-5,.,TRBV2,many,TGTGCCAGCAGAGCCGACAGTAGCAATCAGCCCCAGCATTTT,CASRADSSNQPQHF
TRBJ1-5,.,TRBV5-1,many,TGCGCCAGCAGCTTGTGGGGGGGCAATCAGCCCCAGCATTTT,CASSLWGGNQPQHF
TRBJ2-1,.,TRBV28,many,TGTGCCAGCAGTCCGTCCCACGGCCCCCGGCTCTTC,CASSPSHGPRLF
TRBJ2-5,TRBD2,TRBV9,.,TGTGCCAGCAGCGCTAGCGGGAGCCCGCGGGAGACCCAGTACTTC,CASSASGSPRETQYF
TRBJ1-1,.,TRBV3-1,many,TGTGCCAGCAGCCAAGCGGGGGATAGCGCTGAAGCTTTCTTT,CASSQAGDSAEAFF
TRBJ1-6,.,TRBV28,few,TGTGCCAGCAGTTTCGGGGGAGCGAATAATTCACCCCTCCACTTT,CASSFGGANNSPLHF
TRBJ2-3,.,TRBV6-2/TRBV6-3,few,TGTGCCAGCAGGGGTGTTGGATTGGATACGCAGTATTTT,CASRGVGLDTQYF
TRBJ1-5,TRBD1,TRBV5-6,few,TGTGCCAGCAGCTTGCTCGACAGGGCTGGGAATCAGCCCCAGCATTTT,CASSLLDRAGNQPQHF
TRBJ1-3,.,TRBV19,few,TGTGCCAGTAGTACGCGGGGCCTGGGAAACACCATATATTTT,CASSTRGLGNTIYF
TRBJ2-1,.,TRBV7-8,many,TGTGCCAGCAGCTCGGGCCTCTATGATGAGCAGTTCTTC,CASSSGLYDEQFF